Given below is one TCR beta chain in context. Cells classed as naive CD8+ T cells were CD45RO-CCR7+CD27+CD95-. CDR1 is SGDLS, CDR2 YYNGEE, per germline. The CDR3 sequence is 16 residues long. These data originate in a study of CXCR3-negative and CXCR3-positive naive CD8 T cells. Through 5' RACE with UMI labels, the TRB cDNA libraries were prepared. TCRdb reanalyzed the 5' RACE reads, giving one entry per CDR3 protein sequence and no DNA. The sample data list tens of thousands of distinct CDR3 sequences. This clonotype originated in a human donor in good health. Some clones in this sample may be carry-over from other donors' samples. Source material: naive CXCR3- CD8+ T cells from blood. Specified subset: CD45RO-CCR7+CD27+CD95- naive CD8+ T cells lacking CXCR3 (TNR3-). The chain employs TRBV9 and TRBJ1-2. The CDR3 protein is CASSVGSRGWDYGYTF.